This T cell receptor beta chain was recovered during a study of blood T cells in healthy people across ages. Regarding the study as a whole: Per million T cells, the diversity of TCR beta decreased roughly linearly as age advanced. Diversity figures based on one million T cells were deemed too low.

A remark on this clonotype: Its antigen remains unidentified.

Using a J-beta primer mix together with a sample-barcoded 5' primer, a second PCR was run for roughly 6 to 12 cycles. All cDNA molecules were each tagged by a template-switch adaptor with 12 random nucleotides. TCRdb re-called the 5' RACE reads with MiXCR, one entry per CDR3 protein. The sample contains 1.5 million to 2 million distinct CDR3 sequences, around 50% of which appear only once. Trimming cost V 5 bases and J 0 bases; bases outside gene matches: 6. Germline V gives CDR1 MNHEY, CDR2 SVGAGI. The CDR3 is made up of 15 amino acids. This sequence joins TRBV6-5 and TRBJ2-7; 8 bases fit TRBD2. This receptor was identified in a woman aged 40-49 years in good health. Sequencing was done on a sample of blood. Here the CDR3 DNA reads TGTGCCAGCAGTCCTCCTAGCGGGCTCTCCTACGAGCAGTACTTC. It is translated as CASSPPSGLSYEQYF.